The 25 T cell receptor beta chains below were found in one sample sequenced in a study of early stage breast cancer tumors. The assay was immunoSEQ multiplex PCR, and TCRdb's table has in-frame clones only and misses some. The table has some 70,000 clones, more than 60% seen once. The sequencing sample was made of blood. The source is a person between 55 and 69 years old with breast cancer.

This clone was observed a single time. The rearrangement links TRBV2 to TRBJ2-4, with 7 bases aligning to TRBD1. J gave up 6 bases and V 6 bases, and 8 bases lay outside the gene matches. The CDR3 length is 14 residues. Germline V gene lookup returns CDR1 SNHLY and CDR2 FYNNEI. The CDR3 region is CASSGQVPRNIQYF. CDR3 DNA: TGTGCCAGCAGCGGACAGGTGCCGCGAAACATTCAGTACTTC.

V gene TRBV4-1 combines with J gene TRBJ1-2; no clear D. With 0 bases removed from V and 5 bases from J, the gap between germline ends came to 7 bases. This CDR3 is built from 13 residues. Germline CDR1 is MGHRA and CDR2 is YSYEKL. Here the CDR3 DNA reads TGCGCCAGCAGCCAAGATGGTTTTTATGGCTACACCTTC. Encoded protein: CASSQDGFYGYTF.

The chain combines TRBV27 with TRBJ1-3, with 8 bases identical to TRBD1. Germline assignment: CDR1 MNHEY and CDR2 SMNVEV (reference sequence). Unmatched junction bases numbered 5, after V lost 3 bases and J lost 4 bases. The CDR3 consists of 15 residues. The CDR3 nucleotides read TGTGCCAGCAGTTTGAGAGACAGGGGCGGAAACACCATATATTTT. It is translated as CASSLRDRGGNTIYF.

The chain is built from TRBV9 and TRBJ2-5, with no clear D. Per the germline V gene, CDR1 is SGDLS and CDR2 is YYNGEE. The CDR3 is made up of 14 amino acids. The germline V and J ends were trimmed by 2 bases and 4 bases, with 12 bases remaining between them. The CDR3 bases are TGTGCCAGCAGCGTCCCGGACGAGGTAGAGACCCAGTACTTC. Translation: CASSVPDEVETQYF. Based on the CDR3 plus reference TRBV9 and TRBJ2-5, the full variable domain is DSGVTQTPKHLITATGQRVTLRCSPRSGDLSVYWYQQSLDQGLQFLIQYYNGEERAKGNILERFSAQQFPDLHSELNLSSLELGDSALYFCASSVPDEVETQYFGPGTRLLVL.

The rearrangement links TRBV6-1 to TRBJ1-3, with D unresolved. Trimming cost V 4 bases and J 4 bases, with 14 bases left between them. CDR3 size: 15 residues. CDR1 is MNHNS and CDR2 is SASEGT in the germline V gene. This CDR3 is CASSVESSTGNTIYF. DNA for the CDR3: TGTGCCAGCAGTGTCGAAAGTAGTACGGGAAACACCATATATTTT.

This clone was seen a handful of times. CDR3 sequence (DNA): TGTGCCAGCAGCTTAGGGACTAGCGGGAGCGGGGAGCTGTTTTTT. It codes for CASSLGTSGSGELFF. The J gene is TRBJ2-2, the V gene TRBV7-6; 13 positions match TRBD2. The germline gives CDR1 SGHVS, CDR2 FNYEAQ. Trimming took 1 base from V and 7 from J; bases not matched to a gene: 0. This CDR3 is built from 15 residues.

The V gene is TRBV27, the J gene TRBJ2-1; the D gene is possibly TRBD1 (5 bases). Germline V gene lookup returns CDR1 MNHEY and CDR2 SMNVEV (reference sequence). Trimming took 6 bases from V and 6 from J, leaving 18 bases between them. This CDR3 has 15 residues. CDR3 protein: CASSLIGVLSNEQFF. The CDR3 DNA sequence: TGTGCCAGCAGCCTTATAGGGGTCCTCAGCAATGAGCAGTTCTTC.

This chain links TRBV28 with TRBJ2-2; D remains ambiguous. The CDR3 sequence is 16 residues long. V lost 2 bases and J lost 4, with 14 bases in between. Germline V CDR1 and CDR2: MDHEN, SYDVKM. The DNA of the CDR3 is TGTGCCAGCAGTTTAGAGAAGGGTTGGGGCACCGGGGAGCTGTTTTTT. Protein sequence: CASSLEKGWGTGELFF.

The chain couples TRBV9 to TRBJ1-2; D unclear. In germline, CDR1 is SGDLS, CDR2 YYNGEE. V lost 5 bases to trimming and J lost 0 bases, with 14 bases between them. This CDR3 has 15 amino acids. The CDR3 sequence: CASSSSTVANYGYTF. Here the CDR3 DNA reads TGTGCCAGCAGTTCCTCAACAGTGGCTAACTATGGCTACACCTTC. Together with reference TRBV9 and TRBJ1-2, the CDR3 gives the full variable domain: DSGVTQTPKHLITATGQRVTLRCSPRSGDLSVYWYQQSLDQGLQFLIQYYNGEERAKGNILERFSAQQFPDLHSELNLSSLELGDSALYFCASSSSTVANYGYTFGSGTRLTVV.

This clone was observed once. This chain uses TRBV2 with TRBJ2-3, with no clear D. Trimming pared 8 bases from V and 1 base from J, leaving 10 bases between. This CDR3 comprises 13 residues. CDR1 and CDR2 from the germline V gene are SNHLY and FYNNEI. DNA of the CDR3: TGTGCCAGCTGGGTCGGTGGCACAGATACGCAGTATTTT. Its translation: CASWVGGTDTQYF.

This clone was found a few times. The chain has TRBV9 and TRBJ1-2, with unresolved D. The germline V gene has CDR1 SGDLS and CDR2 YYNGEE. V lost 5 bases, J lost 4 bases, and 12 bases lay in between. There are 13 residues in the CDR3. The CDR3: CASRGVGIYGYTF. CDR3 sequence (DNA): TGTGCCAGCAGGGGAGTGGGGATCTATGGCTACACCTTC.

The chain joins TRBV28 to TRBJ1-2; D call uncertain. The V end was cut by 6 bases, the J end by 5 bases, with 4 bases between. This CDR3 region has 10 residues. Germline CDR1 reads MDHEN; CDR2 reads SYDVKM. CDR3 DNA: TGTGCCAGCAGACAGTATGGCTACACCTTC. Residues: CASRQYGYTF.

V usage is TRBV15 and J usage is TRBJ2-2, with D hard to call. Germline V lookup: CDR1 LNHNV, CDR2 YYDKDF (reference sequence). V was clipped by 0 bases and J by 6 bases, with 8 bases between them. This CDR3 spans 14 amino acids. Here the CDR3 reads CATSRDPLSGELFF. The CDR3 coding sequence is TGTGCCACCAGCAGAGATCCCCTATCCGGGGAGCTGTTTTTT.

The V gene is TRBV27, the J gene TRBJ2-1; 11 positions match TRBD2. This CDR3 contains 19 residues. The trim removed 3 bases at V and 5 bases at J, leaving 15 bases unmatched. Germline CDR1 reads MNHEY; CDR2 reads SMNVEV (reference sequence). The CDR3 loop reads CASSFFTGTSGQKNNEQFF. In DNA form, the CDR3 reads TGTGCCAGCAGTTTTTTTACCGGGACTAGCGGCCAAAAAAACAATGAGCAGTTCTTC.

J is TRBJ2-7 and V is TRBV6-1, with a possible D match to TRBD2 (5 bases). Germline V gene data show CDR1 as MNHNS and CDR2 as SASEGT. The V end was cut by 3 bases, the J end by 0 bases, with 9 bases between. CDR3 length equals 14 residues. The CDR3 reads CASSDRGSSYEQYF. The CDR3 DNA sequence: TGTGCCAGCAGTGACCGGGGTAGCTCCTACGAGCAGTACTTC.

The rearrangement uses TRBV28 and TRBJ2-1; 7 bases fit TRBD2. The CDR3 extends over 12 amino acids. CDR1 and CDR2 (germline): MDHEN, SYDVKM. V lost 8 bases to trimming and J lost 8 bases; unmatched junction nucleotides: 6. The CDR3 loop is CASEGGGYEQFF. The DNA of the CDR3 is TGTGCCAGCGAGGGCGGGGGTTATGAGCAGTTCTTC. Together with reference TRBV28 and TRBJ2-1, the CDR3 gives the full variable domain: DVKVTQSSRYLVKRTGEKVFLECVQDMDHENMFWYRQDPGLGLRLIYFSYDVKMKEKGDIPEGYSVSREKKERFSLILESASTNQTSMYLCASEGGGYEQFFGPGTRLTVL.

This clone was picked up one time. The chain employs TRBV6-1 and TRBJ2-7; no clear D. Germline V CDR1 and CDR2: MNHNS, SASEGT. The V and J ends lost 7 bases and 3 bases respectively, with 16 bases between them. The CDR3 contains 14 residues. The CDR3 sequence is CASKLRGANYEQYF. The CDR3 DNA reads as TGTGCCAGCAAACTTCGCGGAGCGAACTACGAGCAGTACTTC.

The rearrangement joins TRBV27 to TRBJ2-1; a weak D match, TRBD2 (5 bases). The CDR3 is 16 residues long. The V gene lost 6 bases and the J gene lost 0 bases, with 15 bases spanning the gap. CDR1 is MNHEY and CDR2 is SMNVEV in the germline V gene (reference sequence). CDR3 residues: CASRVRGSSSYNEQFF. Here the CDR3 DNA reads TGTGCCAGCAGGGTCCGCGGGTCTAGCTCCTACAATGAGCAGTTCTTC.

In DNA, the CDR3 is TGCGCCAGCAGCCAATCCCTTAGTAACATTCAGTACTTC. Protein product: CASSQSLSNIQYF. V and J are TRBV4-3 and TRBJ2-4; D gene uncertain. CDR3 length equals 13 residues. The V and J ends lost 2 bases and 7 bases respectively, with 9 bases between them. Germline loops: CDR1 LGHNA, CDR2 YSLEER.

The J gene is TRBJ1-1, the V gene TRBV18; unclear D gene. This CDR3 has 14 amino acids. Germline V gene lookup returns CDR1 KGHSH and CDR2 LQKENI. V was clipped by 2 bases and J by 1 base, with 8 bases between them. The CDR3 DNA reads TGTGCCAGCTCACCAGACATAAAGAACACTGAAGCTTTCTTT. It codes for CASSPDIKNTEAFF. Based on the CDR3 plus reference TRBV18 and TRBJ1-1, the full variable domain is NAGVMQNPRHLVRRRGQEARLRCSPMKGHSHVYWYRQLPEEGLKFMVYLQKENIIDESGMPKERFSAEFPKEGPSILRIQQVVRGDSAAYFCASSPDIKNTEAFFGQGTRLTVV.

V gene TRBV6-1 combines with J gene TRBJ1-2, with no clear D. The ends were cut back, 6 bases at V and 2 bases at J, with 4 bases in the middle. CDR3 size: 11 residues. The germline CDR1 and CDR2 sequences are MNHNS and SASEGT. CDR3 sequence: CASSQNYGYTF. The CDR3 nucleotides are TGTGCCAGCAGCCAGAACTATGGCTACACCTTC.

The sample holds a few counts of this clone. The chain couples TRBV28 to TRBJ2-2; D is possibly TRBD1 (8 bases). In germline, CDR1 is MDHEN, CDR2 SYDVKM. The CDR3 sequence is 17 residues long. Trimming took off 6 bases at V and 5 bases at J, with 22 bases between the two ends. The CDR3 reads CASSMTSGGGGTGELFF. CDR3 coding DNA: TGTGCCAGCAGCATGACATCAGGGGGCGGGGGTACCGGGGAGCTGTTTTTT.

This clone was seen only once. This sequence joins TRBV2 and TRBJ2-1; D is perhaps TRBD2 (6 bases). Germline V CDR1 and CDR2: SNHLY, FYNNEI. The CDR3 totals 14 residues. DNA of the CDR3: TGTGCTAAGGGTCGGGGGACCCTCGGCAATGAGCAGTTCTTC. This gives the protein CAKGRGTLGNEQFF.

This clone was recorded once. No conserved phenylalanine or tryptophan is present at the end of the CDR3, so a read error is the likely explanation. The limits of the CDR3 on the DNA are not certain, so only TCRdb's listed CDR3 is given. The gene calls are TRBV1 and TRBJ2-6; the table's D call of TRBD2 was not tested on the DNA. TRBV1 is classified as a pseudogene. With termini counted, the CDR3 has 12 amino acids. CDR3 residues: CTSSQDQRTSPR.

The chain combines TRBV30 with TRBJ2-7; D possibly uses TRBD1 or TRBD2 (6 bases each). Trimming pared 3 bases from V and 10 bases from J, leaving 16 bases between. This CDR3 has 12 residues. Germline V CDR1 and CDR2: GTSNPN, SVGIG (reference sequence). The CDR3 protein is CAWSLGAGRQYF. The CDR3 DNA follows: TGTGCCTGGAGCCTGGGGGCGGGAAGACAGTACTTC.